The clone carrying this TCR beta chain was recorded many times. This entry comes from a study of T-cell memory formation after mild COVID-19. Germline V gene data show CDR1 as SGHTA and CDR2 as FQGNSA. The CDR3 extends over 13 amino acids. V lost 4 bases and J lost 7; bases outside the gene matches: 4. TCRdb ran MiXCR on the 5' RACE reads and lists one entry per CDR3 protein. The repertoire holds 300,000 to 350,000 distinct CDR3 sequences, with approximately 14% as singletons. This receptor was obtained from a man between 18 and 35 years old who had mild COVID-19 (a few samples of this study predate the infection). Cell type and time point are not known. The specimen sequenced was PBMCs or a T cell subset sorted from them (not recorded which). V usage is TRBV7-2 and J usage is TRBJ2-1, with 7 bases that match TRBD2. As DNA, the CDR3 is TGTGCCAGCAGCTGGGAGGGGAGGAATGAGCAGTTCTTC. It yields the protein CASSWEGRNEQFF.